This TCR beta chain was documented in a study of blood T cell repertoires in COVID-19 (dated by TCRdb to about 2020). The study in broad terms: Samples covering the acute and convalescent phases of COVID-19 were provided by collaborators in the United States, Italy and Spain. Where available, HLA class I and class II types were obtained from metadata supplied by the sample provider rather than from assay-based typing. A de-identified subject ID, COVID-19 status, age in years and sex were almost always included in the sample metadata. The repertoires were released in a freely available public database intended as a resource for research on the immune response to SARS-CoV-2. The material from the prospective study consisted of cDNA or gDNA derived from T cells, B-cell-depleted T cells, or PBMCs. Deeply sampled blood TCRbeta repertoires from subjects exposed to, actively infected with, or recovered from COVID-19 were included in the dataset. The samples were drawn from two sources: the first 160 participants of the ongoing ImmuneRACE study, and 1,000 to 1,500 subjects contributed by 6 global collaborators. What the authors observed across the whole study: Clinical and demographic metadata were provided uncurated, with the amount varying by source and participant.

The CDR3 numbers 14 residues from cysteine through phenylalanine. Solely the CDR3 DNA is kept, with 42 bases framed from the first base. V is reduced by 2 bases and J by 3 bases, leaving a spacing of 8 bases between them. The CDR1 and CDR2 encoded by the germline V gene (reference sequence) are SEHNR and FQNEAQ. With respect to this clone: It has no known antigen specificity. It has no much larger one-base neighbor in the sample; base qualities were not kept.

The immunoSEQ Assay, a bias-controlled multiplex PCR, was used to amplify TCRbeta CDR3 regions from genomic DNA. On the study's bioinformatics: Nucleated cell counts per sample were estimated from amplification of reference gene primers within the assay. To quantify the absolute abundance of each unique TCRbeta CDR3 rearrangement, sequence reads were collapsed and filtered. For each sample, productive Simpson clonality was calculated by taking the square root of Simpson's diversity index across productive rearrangements. TCRdb took this table from immuneACCESS and kept in-frame rearrangements with V and J called. Such tables lack part of the clones; where checked against another copy, unresolved V genes explain under half of the gap, and the rest is unexplained. From that table come the V and J calls and clone size; the DNA was used to work out D and trimming. This sample lists tens of thousands of clones; 87% were detected once. The top ten constitute roughly 19% of the sample.

Whole blood was collected in K2EDTA tubes by collaborating institutions according to the institutions' own protocols. Collaborator samples were shipped for TCRbeta analysis as frozen whole blood, isolated PBMCs, or DNA extracted from either sample type. The sequencing input was peripheral blood. This TCR was recovered from a woman over 75 with acute or convalescent COVID-19. The rearranged chain carries TRBV7-9 and TRBJ1-5; the D gene is possibly TRBD1, with 5 bases matching. CDR3 protein: CASSLQGNNQPQHF. The nucleotides are TGTGCCAGCAGCTTACAGGGTAACAATCAGCCCCAGCATTTT.